This T cell receptor beta chain was observed in a study of cytotoxic CD8 clonotypes in ibrutinib-treated CLL listed by TCRdb under 2021. About the full investigation: The cohort included about 15 treatment-naive and ten to twelve relapsed/refractory patients; approximately 17 were IGHV unmutated. Responses were partial in around 25 patients and complete in 2; after median approximately 67 months follow-up, about 14 stayed in remission and around 12 progressed. Response samples were taken after a median of roughly 12 months on treatment, ranging from about 6 to 40 months. Samples averaged approximately 260,000 productive templates and 80,000 to 100,000 productive rearrangements. Of the 80 to 95 participants in the trial, 20 to 30 had longitudinal samples available. Cryopreserved peripheral blood mononuclear cells were obtained prior to treatment, at the time of response, and at either disease progression or sustained remission. Every sample from remission and from progressive disease was obtained while the patients were still on ibrutinib.

CDR1 and CDR2, per the germline V gene, are SNHLY and FYNNEI. From cysteine to phenylalanine, the CDR3 is 15 amino acids long. Just CDR3 DNA is preserved here, 45 bases in frame from base 1. Germline trimming: 7 bases from V, 4 bases from J; junction bases outside gene matches: 7. This specimen's time point label, interpreted: progressive disease on ibrutinib. Roughly 2.2 micrograms of genomic DNA were extracted from cryopreserved PBMCs for TCR beta library preparation. Longitudinal blood samples from CLL patients on ibrutinib monotherapy were analyzed using high-throughput TCR beta sequencing. The patients took part in an open-label, single-center phase 2 trial of ibrutinib monotherapy. Of note for this clone: Its target antigen remains unknown. Base qualities are not provided; no much larger clone lies one nucleotide away.

The investigation overall reported the following: Lymph node repertoires were not examined, and the timing of sampling was not matched between patients in sustained remission and those whose disease progressed. At ibrutinib response clonality went up, during sustained remission it held steady, and at progression it dropped back toward baseline. At baseline, clonality was higher than in age-matched healthy donors and showed a strong correlation with circulating CD8+ T-cell counts. Public clonotypes were rare and either shrank or stayed stable during treatment, and the rise in clonality at ibrutinib response reflected expansion of private clonotypes.

On a MiSeq, deep resolution sequencing aimed for a depth between 1 in 1 million and 1 in 200,000 T cells, with each clonotype covered approximately 9.8x on average. TCR beta libraries were generated with the immunoSEQ hsTCRB Kit. In the paper's pipeline: Data were analyzed with ImmunoSEQ Data Assistant and ImmunoSEQ Analyzer, with V, D and J genes assigned per IMGT definitions. Clonality, which ranges from 0 to 1, was calculated by subtracting the normalized Shannon entropy of productive rearrangement frequencies from one. Public clonotype analysis was restricted to overrepresented clonotypes comprising at least 0.05% of each patient's repertoire. Around 14 repertoires from age-matched healthy donors, obtained from immuneACCESS, served as clonality controls. The source is immuneACCESS, and TCRdb retained only in-frame sequences with V and J called. Part of the clones is not carried over; for the studies checked, unresolved V genes explain less than half of this, and the remainder is unexplained. V, J and clone size are taken as reported in that table, and D and trimming were inferred from the DNA itself. In this sample the table shows about 270,000 clones, around 77% of which occur a single time. Around 6% of the sample is taken by the ten largest.

The clonotype originates from a human donor with chronic lymphocytic leukemia. The material was PBMCs, obtained at disease progression, from a patient treated with ibrutinib. This chain is built from TRBV2 and TRBJ2-7; TRBD2 fits 13 bases in the junction. The DNA is as follows: TGTGCCAGCACCCCCACTAGCGGGAGGGGATACGAGCAGTACTTC. Its protein product is CASTPTSGRGYEQYF.